The source of this T cell receptor beta chain is a study of response to subunit inactivated influenza vaccine. TCRdb reanalysed the RT-PCR reads using MiXCR and keeps one entry per CDR3 protein. The top ten clones hold around 6.5% of a sample with roughly 700,000 distinct CDR3 sequences, over 11% of them seen once. CDR3 length equals 15 residues. The germline V gene encodes CDR1 SQVTM and CDR2 ANQGSEA. Trimming cost V 3 bases and J 2 bases; bases outside gene matches: 7. To note about this clonotype: What it binds is unknown.

Whole-study results and caveats: The authors put forward the suggestion that each seasonal influenza vaccination may bring in only a limited number of new T cells.

The receptor was derived from a man in his fifties who received an inactivated influenza vaccine. This chain connects TRBV29-1 to TRBJ2-5, with TRBD1 matching 9 bases. Here the sequenced sample was PBMCs from blood, taken roughly 2 weeks before vaccination. The CDR3 loop is CSVDGDRVIQETQYF. CDR3 bases: TGCAGCGTTGATGGGGACAGGGTCATTCAAGAGACCCAGTACTTC.